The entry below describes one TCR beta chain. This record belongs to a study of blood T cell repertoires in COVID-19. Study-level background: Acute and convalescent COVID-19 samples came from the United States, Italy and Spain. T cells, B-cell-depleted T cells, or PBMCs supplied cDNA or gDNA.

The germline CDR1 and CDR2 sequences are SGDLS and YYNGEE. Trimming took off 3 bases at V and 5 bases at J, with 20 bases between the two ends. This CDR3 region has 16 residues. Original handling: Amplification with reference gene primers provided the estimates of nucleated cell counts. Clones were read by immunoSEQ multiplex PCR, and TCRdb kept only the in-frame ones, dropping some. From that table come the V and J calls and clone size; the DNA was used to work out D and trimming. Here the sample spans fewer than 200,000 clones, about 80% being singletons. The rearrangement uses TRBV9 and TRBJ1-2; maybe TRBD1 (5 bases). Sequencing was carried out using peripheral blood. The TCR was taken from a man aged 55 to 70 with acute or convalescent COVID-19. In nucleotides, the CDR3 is TGTGCCAGCAGCGCCAATACGCGGGGGTTTCAGTATGGCTACACCTTC. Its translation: CASSANTRGFQYGYTF. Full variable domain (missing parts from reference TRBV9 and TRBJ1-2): DSGVTQTPKHLITATGQRVTLRCSPRSGDLSVYWYQQSLDQGLQFLIQYYNGEERAKGNILERFSAQQFPDLHSELNLSSLELGDSALYFCASSANTRGFQYGYTFGSGTRLTVV.